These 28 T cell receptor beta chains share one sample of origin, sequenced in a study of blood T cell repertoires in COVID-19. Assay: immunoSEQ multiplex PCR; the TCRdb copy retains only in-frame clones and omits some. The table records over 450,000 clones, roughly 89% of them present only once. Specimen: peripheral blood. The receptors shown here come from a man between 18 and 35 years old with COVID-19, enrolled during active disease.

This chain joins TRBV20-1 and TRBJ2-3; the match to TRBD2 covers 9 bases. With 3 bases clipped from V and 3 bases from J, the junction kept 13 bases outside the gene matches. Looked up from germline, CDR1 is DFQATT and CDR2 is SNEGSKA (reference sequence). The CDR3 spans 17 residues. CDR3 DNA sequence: TGCAGTGCTAGTTTTGCGGGGGGGCCGGTTAGAACAGATACGCAGTATTTT. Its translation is CSASFAGGPVRTDTQYF.

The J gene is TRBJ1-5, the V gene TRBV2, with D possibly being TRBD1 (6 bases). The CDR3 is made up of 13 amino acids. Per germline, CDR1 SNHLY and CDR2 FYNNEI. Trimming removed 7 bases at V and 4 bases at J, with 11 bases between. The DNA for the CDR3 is TGTGCCAGCATCGGACAGAGAAATCAGCCCCAGCATTTT. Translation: CASIGQRNQPQHF.

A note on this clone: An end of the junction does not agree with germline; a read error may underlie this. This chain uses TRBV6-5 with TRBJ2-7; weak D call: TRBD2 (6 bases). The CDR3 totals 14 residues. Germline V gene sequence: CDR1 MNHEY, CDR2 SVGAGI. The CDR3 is CASSDSSGANEQYF. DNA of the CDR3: TGTGCCAGCAGTGACTCCTCGGGAGCCAACGAGCAGTACTTC.

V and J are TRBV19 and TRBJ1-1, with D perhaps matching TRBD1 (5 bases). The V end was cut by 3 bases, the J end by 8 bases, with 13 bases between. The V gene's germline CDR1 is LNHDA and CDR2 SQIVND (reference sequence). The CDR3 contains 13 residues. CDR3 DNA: TGTGCCAGTAGTATTAGGGGAGGAGTGGAAGCTTTCTTT. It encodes CASSIRGGVEAFF.

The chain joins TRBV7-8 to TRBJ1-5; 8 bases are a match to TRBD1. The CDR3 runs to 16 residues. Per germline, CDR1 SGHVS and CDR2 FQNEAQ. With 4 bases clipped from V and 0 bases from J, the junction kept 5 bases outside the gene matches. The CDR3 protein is CASSSGQAYSNQPQHF. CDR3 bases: TGTGCCAGCAGCTCGGGACAGGCCTATAGCAATCAGCCCCAGCATTTT.

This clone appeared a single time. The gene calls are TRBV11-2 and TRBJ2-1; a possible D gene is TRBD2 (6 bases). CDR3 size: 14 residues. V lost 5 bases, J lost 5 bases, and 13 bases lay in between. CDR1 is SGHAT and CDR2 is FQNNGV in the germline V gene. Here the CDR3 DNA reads TGTGCCAGCAGCCCCCGATGGACTAACAATGAGCAGTTCTTC. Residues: CASSPRWTNNEQFF. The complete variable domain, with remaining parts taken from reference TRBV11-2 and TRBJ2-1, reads EAGVAQSPRYKIIEKRQSVAFWCNPISGHATLYWYQQILGQGPKLLIQFQNNGVVDDSQLPKDRFSAERLKGVDSTLKIQPAKLEDSAVYLCASSPRWTNNEQFFGPGTRLTVL.

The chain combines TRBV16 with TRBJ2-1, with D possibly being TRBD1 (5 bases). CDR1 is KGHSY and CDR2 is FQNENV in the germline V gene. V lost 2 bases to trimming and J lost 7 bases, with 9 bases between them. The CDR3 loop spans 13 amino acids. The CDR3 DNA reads TGTGCCAGCAGCCAAGCCAGGACAAATGAGCAGTTCTTC. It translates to CASSQARTNEQFF.

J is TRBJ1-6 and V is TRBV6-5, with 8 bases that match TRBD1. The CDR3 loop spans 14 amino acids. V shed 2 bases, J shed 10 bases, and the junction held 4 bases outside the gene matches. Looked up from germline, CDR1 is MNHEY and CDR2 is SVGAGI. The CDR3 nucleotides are TGTGCCAGCAGTTACAGGACAGGGTTGTCACCCCTCCACTTT. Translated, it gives CASSYRTGLSPLHF.

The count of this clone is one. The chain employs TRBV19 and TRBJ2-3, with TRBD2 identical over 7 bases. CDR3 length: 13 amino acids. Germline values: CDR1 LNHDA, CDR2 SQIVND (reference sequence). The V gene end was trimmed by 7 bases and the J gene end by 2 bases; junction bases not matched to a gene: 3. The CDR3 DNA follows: TGTGCCAGTACCCTAGCGGCCACAGATACGCAGTATTTT. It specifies CASTLAATDTQYF.

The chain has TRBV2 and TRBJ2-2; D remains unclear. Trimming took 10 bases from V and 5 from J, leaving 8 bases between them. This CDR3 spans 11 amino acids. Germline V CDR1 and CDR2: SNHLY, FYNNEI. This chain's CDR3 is CATQVTGELFF. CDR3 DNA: TGTGCCACCCAGGTGACCGGGGAGCTGTTTTTT.

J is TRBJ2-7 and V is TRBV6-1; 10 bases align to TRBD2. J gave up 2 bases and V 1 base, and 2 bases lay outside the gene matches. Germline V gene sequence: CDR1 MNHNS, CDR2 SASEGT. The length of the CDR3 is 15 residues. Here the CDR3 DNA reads TGTGCCAGCAGTGAAGTTACTAGCGGGGCCTACGAGCAGTACTTC. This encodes CASSEVTSGAYEQYF.

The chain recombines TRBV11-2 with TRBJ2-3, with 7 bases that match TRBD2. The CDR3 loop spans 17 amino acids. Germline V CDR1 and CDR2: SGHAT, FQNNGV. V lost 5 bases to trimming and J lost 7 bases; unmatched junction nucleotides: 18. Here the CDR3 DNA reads TGTGCCAGCAGCCGGATCACAGGTGGGGGAGGGCAGCATACGCAGTATTTT. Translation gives CASSRITGGGGQHTQYF.

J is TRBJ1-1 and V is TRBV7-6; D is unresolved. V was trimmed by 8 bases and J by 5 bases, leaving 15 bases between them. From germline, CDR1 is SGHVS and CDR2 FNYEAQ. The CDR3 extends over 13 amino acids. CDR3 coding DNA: TGTGCCAGCCGATCGGGCAGCGGTACTGAAGCTTTCTTT. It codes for CASRSGSGTEAFF.

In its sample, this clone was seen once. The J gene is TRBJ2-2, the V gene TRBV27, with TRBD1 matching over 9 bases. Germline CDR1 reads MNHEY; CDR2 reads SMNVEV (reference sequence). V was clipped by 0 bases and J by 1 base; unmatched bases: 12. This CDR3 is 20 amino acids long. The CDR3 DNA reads TGTGCCAGCAGTTTATCGCCCCGATGGGGGACAGGGAAGAACACCGGGGAGCTGTTTTTT. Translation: CASSLSPRWGTGKNTGELFF.

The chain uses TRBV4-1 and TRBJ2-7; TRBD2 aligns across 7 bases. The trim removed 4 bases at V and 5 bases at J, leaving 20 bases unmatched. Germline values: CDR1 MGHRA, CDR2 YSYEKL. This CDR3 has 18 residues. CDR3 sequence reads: CASSPGRVGERGRDEQYF. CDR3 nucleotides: TGCGCCAGCAGCCCGGGACGGGTCGGCGAGCGGGGAAGGGACGAGCAGTACTTC.

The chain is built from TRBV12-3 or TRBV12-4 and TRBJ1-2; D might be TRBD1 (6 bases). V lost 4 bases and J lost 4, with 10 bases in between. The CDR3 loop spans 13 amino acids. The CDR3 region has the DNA TGTGCCAGCAGTTGGGGCAGGGGCTATGGCTACACCTTC. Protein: CASSWGRGYGYTF.

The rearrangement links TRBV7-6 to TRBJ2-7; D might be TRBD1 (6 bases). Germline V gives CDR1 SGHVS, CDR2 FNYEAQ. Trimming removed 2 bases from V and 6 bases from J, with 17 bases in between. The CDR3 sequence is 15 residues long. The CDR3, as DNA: TGTGCCAGCAGCTTACAATTAGGGCTAGGGGGCGAGCAGTACTTC. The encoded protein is CASSLQLGLGGEQYF.

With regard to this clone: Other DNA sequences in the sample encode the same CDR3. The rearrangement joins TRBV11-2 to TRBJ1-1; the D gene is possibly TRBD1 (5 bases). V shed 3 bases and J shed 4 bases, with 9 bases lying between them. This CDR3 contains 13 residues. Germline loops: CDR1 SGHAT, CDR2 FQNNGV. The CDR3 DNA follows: TGTGCCAGCAGCTTCGGCGGGGGCACTGAAGCTTTCTTT. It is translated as CASSFGGGTEAFF.

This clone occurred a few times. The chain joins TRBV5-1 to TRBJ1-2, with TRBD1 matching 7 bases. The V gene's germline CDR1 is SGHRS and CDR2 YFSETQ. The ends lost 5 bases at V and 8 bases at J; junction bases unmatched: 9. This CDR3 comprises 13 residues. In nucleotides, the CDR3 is TGCGCCAGCAGTTTCGGTGACAGGGACGGCTACACCTTC. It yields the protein CASSFGDRDGYTF.

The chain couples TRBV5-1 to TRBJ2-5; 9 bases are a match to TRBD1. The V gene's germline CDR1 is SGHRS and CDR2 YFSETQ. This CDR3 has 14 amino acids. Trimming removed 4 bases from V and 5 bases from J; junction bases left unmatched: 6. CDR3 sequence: CASSARQGGETQYF. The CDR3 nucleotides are TGCGCCAGCAGCGCTAGACAGGGGGGGGAGACCCAGTACTTC.

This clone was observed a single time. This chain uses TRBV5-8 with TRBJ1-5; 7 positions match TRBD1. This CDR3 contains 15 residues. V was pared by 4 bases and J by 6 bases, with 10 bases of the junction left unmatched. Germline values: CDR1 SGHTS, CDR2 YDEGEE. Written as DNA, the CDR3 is TGTGCCAGCAGCCCGGACAGGACCCGGAGTCAGCCCCAGCATTTT. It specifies CASSPDRTRSQPQHF.

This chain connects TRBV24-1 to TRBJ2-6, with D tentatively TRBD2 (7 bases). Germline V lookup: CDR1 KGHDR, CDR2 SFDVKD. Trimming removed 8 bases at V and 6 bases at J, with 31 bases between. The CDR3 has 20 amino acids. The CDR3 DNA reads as TGTGCCACCACCCGATTGGGGGGGGCCCCCGTCATTGGTAAGGCCAACGTCCTGACTTTC. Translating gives CATTRLGGAPVIGKANVLTF.

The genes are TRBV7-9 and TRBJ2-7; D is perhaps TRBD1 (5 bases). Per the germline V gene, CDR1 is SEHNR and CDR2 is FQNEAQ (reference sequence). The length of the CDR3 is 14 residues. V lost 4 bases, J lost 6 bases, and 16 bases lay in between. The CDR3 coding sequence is TGTGCCAGCAGCTATAGTGGACAAAGAGCCGAGCAGTACTTC. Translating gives CASSYSGQRAEQYF.

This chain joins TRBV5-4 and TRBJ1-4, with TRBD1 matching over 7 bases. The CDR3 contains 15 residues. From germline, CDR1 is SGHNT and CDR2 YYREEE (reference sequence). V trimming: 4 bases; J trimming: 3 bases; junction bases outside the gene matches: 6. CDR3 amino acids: CASSLLGQSNEKLFF. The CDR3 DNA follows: TGTGCCAGCAGCCTATTGGGACAGTCTAATGAAAAACTGTTTTTT.

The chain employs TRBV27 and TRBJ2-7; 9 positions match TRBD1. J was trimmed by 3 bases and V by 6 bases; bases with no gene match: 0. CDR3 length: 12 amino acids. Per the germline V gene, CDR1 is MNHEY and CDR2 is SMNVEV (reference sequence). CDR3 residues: CASRDRGYEQYF. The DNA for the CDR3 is TGTGCCAGCAGGGACAGGGGCTACGAGCAGTACTTC.

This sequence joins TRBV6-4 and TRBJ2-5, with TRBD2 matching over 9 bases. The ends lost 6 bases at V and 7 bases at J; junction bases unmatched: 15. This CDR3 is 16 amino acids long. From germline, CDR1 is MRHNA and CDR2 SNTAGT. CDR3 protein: CASREAGGSLVATQYF. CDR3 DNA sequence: TGTGCCAGCAGGGAAGCGGGAGGTTCCCTAGTGGCGACCCAGTACTTC.

The CDR3 region is CASSQVGQESYEQYF. The CDR3 coding sequence is TGTGCCAGCAGCCAAGTCGGACAGGAGTCCTACGAGCAGTACTTC. The chain recombines TRBV4-2 with TRBJ2-7; TRBD1 agrees at 7 bases. The junction had 4 bases not matched to a gene; V was cut back by 1 base and J by 1 base. The CDR3 runs to 15 residues. Germline V CDR1 and CDR2: LGHNA, YNFKEQ.

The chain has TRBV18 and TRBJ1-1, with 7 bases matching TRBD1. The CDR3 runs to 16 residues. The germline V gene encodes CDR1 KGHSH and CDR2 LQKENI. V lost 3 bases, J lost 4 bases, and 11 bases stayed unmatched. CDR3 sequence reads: CASSPYTGAWGTEAFF. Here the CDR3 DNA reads TGTGCCAGCTCACCCTACACAGGGGCGTGGGGCACTGAAGCTTTCTTT.